Below, 16 T cell receptor beta chains from the same sample are listed, as sequenced in a study of vaccination and CD4 T cells after COVID-19. Noted treatment: roughly nine-day PBMC culture with coronavirus spike peptide pools or control peptides (ViraFEST assay). Their cognate antigens are unknown. Scientists ran DNA taken from cultured CD4+ T cells through the Oncomine TCR Beta short-read assay for sequencing. MiXCR, run by TCRdb on the PCR reads, gives a single entry per CDR3 protein. The sample has some 13,000 distinct CDR3 sequences, more than 35% seen once. The material sequenced was CD4+ T cells from blood, cultured in vitro. These receptor sequences come from a human donor who had recovered from COVID-19.

This chain joins TRBV30 and TRBJ2-2, with 7 bases identical to TRBD2. Germline CDR1 reads GTSNPN; CDR2 reads SVGIG (reference sequence). The CDR3 is 15 amino acids. CDR3 in DNA: TGTGCTTGCCATCGCGGGGGTACGAACACCGGGGAGCTGTTTTTT. This gives the protein CACHRGGTNTGELFF.

This rearrangement joins TRBV6-2 or TRBV6-3 to TRBJ1-1; D is possibly TRBD1 (6 bases). The CDR3 runs 13 residues. Per germline, CDR1 MNHEY and CDR2 SVGEGT. Trimming left V 6 bases short and J 1 base short, with 9 bases between. The CDR3 nucleotides read TGTGCCAGCAGGAAACAGGGGAACACTGAAGCTTTCTTT. This sequence encodes CASRKQGNTEAFF.

Only a few counts were recorded for this clonotype. The chain combines TRBV6-5 with TRBJ2-7; TRBD1 aligns across 10 bases. The CDR3 is 14 amino acids. V trimming: 4 bases; J trimming: 9 bases; junction bases outside the gene matches: 9. In germline, CDR1 is MNHEY, CDR2 SVGAGI. The CDR3 reads CASSSGTGVLWQYF. DNA of the CDR3: TGTGCCAGCAGTTCGGGGACAGGGGTTTTGTGGCAGTACTTC.

This clonotype was found a few times. This rearrangement joins TRBV10-3 to TRBJ2-1; maybe TRBD2 (5 bases). V lost 3 bases to trimming and J lost 8 bases, with 11 bases between them. Germline CDR1 is ENHRY and CDR2 is SYGVKD. This CDR3 spans 13 amino acids. CDR3 DNA: TGTGCCATCAGTGATCGGGGTTTTGATGAGCAGTTCTTC. Encoded protein: CAISDRGFDEQFF.

This clonotype was observed a few times. The genes are TRBV6-1 and TRBJ2-5; 14 bases map to TRBD2. Trimming cost V 7 bases and J 5 bases; bases outside gene matches: 9. The CDR3 runs 16 residues. In germline, CDR1 is MNHNS, CDR2 SASEGT. CDR3 DNA: TGTGCCAGCACTAAACGACTAGCGGGGGGGAAGGAGACCCAGTACTTC. Its translation: CASTKRLAGGKETQYF.

This sequence joins TRBV4-2 and TRBJ2-3; D possibly matches TRBD1 or TRBD2 (6 bases each). V was clipped by 0 bases and J by 3 bases, with 16 bases between them. Germline V gives CDR1 LGHNA, CDR2 YNFKEQ. The CDR3 runs to 17 residues. The CDR3 reads CASSQDRAGTPTDTQYF. The CDR3 bases are TGTGCCAGCAGCCAAGATCGGGCGGGGACACCTACAGATACGCAGTATTTT.

The chain has TRBV19 and TRBJ1-2; maybe TRBD1 (5 bases). This CDR3 is 16 amino acids long. CDR1 and CDR2 from the germline V gene are LNHDA and SQIVND (reference sequence). V lost 4 bases, J lost 0 bases, and 15 bases lay in between. The CDR3 sequence: CASSTSQGRPNYGYTF. The DNA of the CDR3 is TGTGCCAGTAGTACATCCCAGGGACGTCCTAACTATGGCTACACCTTC.

A few counts support this clonotype. This rearrangement joins TRBV5-1 to TRBJ2-3; D not resolved. CDR3 size: 14 residues. Trimming stripped 4 bases from V and 0 bases from J, with 9 bases between. Germline loops: CDR1 SGHRS, CDR2 YFSETQ. The chain's CDR3 is CASSNTDSTDTQYF. CDR3 in DNA: TGCGCCAGCAGCAACACCGACAGCACAGATACGCAGTATTTT.

This clonotype was seen a single time. The J gene is TRBJ2-7, the V gene TRBV30; 7 nucleotides agree with TRBD1. This CDR3 is 14 amino acids long. V was clipped by 4 bases and J by 2 bases; unmatched bases: 8. Germline CDR1 and CDR2: GTSNPN and SVGIG (reference sequence). The CDR3, as DNA: TGTGCCTGGATGCGCAGGGGGTCGACCTACGAGCAGTACTTC. It specifies CAWMRRGSTYEQYF.

The J gene is TRBJ1-1, the V gene TRBV18, with a tentative D call TRBD1 (5 bases). The CDR3 runs 14 residues. CDR1 KGHSH and CDR2 LQKENI come from the germline V gene. Trimming stripped 3 bases from V and 3 bases from J, with 11 bases between. The CDR3 loop is CASSPTGGDTEAFF. CDR3 bases: TGTGCCAGCTCACCGACCGGGGGGGACACTGAAGCTTTCTTT.

The chain carries TRBV29-1 and TRBJ2-7, with TRBD1 matching over 9 bases. The ends lost 6 bases at V and 2 bases at J; junction bases unmatched: 11. Looked up from germline, CDR1 is SQVTM and CDR2 is ANQGSEA. The CDR3 spans 15 residues. DNA of the CDR3: TGCAGCGTCCAAGCCGGGACAGGGAGCACCTACGAGCAGTACTTC. This gives the protein CSVQAGTGSTYEQYF.

The genes are TRBV19 and TRBJ1-5; D call uncertain. The CDR3 totals 17 residues. V was clipped by 1 base and J by 4 bases, with 17 bases between them. Germline CDR1 LNHDA, CDR2 SQIVND (reference sequence). DNA for the CDR3: TGTGCCAGTAGTATAGGGGCCCCCGTGAGGCTAAATCAGCCCCAGCATTTT. The encoded protein is CASSIGAPVRLNQPQHF.

The chain joins TRBV2 to TRBJ2-7; 7 nucleotides agree with TRBD2. Unmatched junction bases numbered 12, after V lost 3 bases and J lost 1 base. The germline V gene encodes CDR1 SNHLY and CDR2 FYNNEI. The CDR3 is 17 residues long. Here the CDR3 reads CASSEGTIWEKSYEQYF. In DNA, the CDR3 is TGTGCCAGCAGTGAGGGGACTATTTGGGAGAAATCCTACGAGCAGTACTTC. The variable domain in full, with the rest retrieved from reference TRBV2 and TRBJ2-7, is EPEVTQTPSHQVTQMGQEVILRCVPISNHLYFYWYRQILGQKVEFLVSFYNNEISEKSEIFDDQFSVERPDGSNFTLKIRSTKLEDSAMYFCASSEGTIWEKSYEQYFGPGTRLTVT.

The chain is built from TRBV2 and TRBJ1-1; D ambiguous. The germline V gene has CDR1 SNHLY and CDR2 FYNNEI. The CDR3 has 14 residues. The V gene lost 1 base and the J gene lost 0 bases, with 6 bases spanning the gap. CDR3 protein: CASSEVKMNTEAFF. In DNA, the CDR3 is TGTGCCAGCAGTGAAGTGAAAATGAACACTGAAGCTTTCTTT.

This clonotype has just a few counts. This chain uses TRBV10-1 with TRBJ1-5; TRBD1 might be the D (6 bases). Trimming cost V 10 bases and J 7 bases, with 20 bases left between them. The germline V gene has CDR1 WNHNN and CDR2 SYGVQD (reference sequence). The CDR3 extends over 14 amino acids. The CDR3 DNA reads TGCGCCAACCCTAAGGGGGGGAGGGAGCAGCCCCAGCATTTT. This encodes CANPKGGREQPQHF.

The chain joins TRBV20-1 to TRBJ1-3; TRBD1 is a possible D gene (5 bases). Germline-derived CDR1 and CDR2 are DFQATT and SNEGSKA (reference sequence). Trimming pared 6 bases from V and 4 bases from J, leaving 19 bases between. CDR3 length: 15 residues. CDR3 amino acids: CSAPIRQGWGNTIYF. The CDR3 DNA is TGCAGTGCCCCGATCAGGCAGGGCTGGGGAAACACCATATATTTT.